This is a list of T cell receptor beta chains from one sample in a study of radiotherapy plus CTLA-4 blockade in lung cancer. The assay was immunoSEQ multiplex PCR, and TCRdb's table has in-frame clones only and misses some. The profile shows 85,000 to 90,000 clones, about 88% of them singletons. Source: peripheral blood, taken from a patient treated with radiotherapy plus ipilimumab. The receptors were sampled from a human donor with non-small cell lung cancer that progressed on radiotherapy plus ipilimumab. Each CDR3 is given with its conserved first and last residue. Fields, in order: CDR3 protein, CDR3 DNA, V gene, J gene, D gene, clone size. D genes are given only for firm matches. Size is omitted from some rows. Given values are once, few, many or a class for expanded clones.

CDR3aa: CASSSGGSRGTGELFF
CDR3nt: TGTGCCAGCAGCTCAGGCGGGAGTCGGGGCACCGGGGAGCTGTTTTTT
v_gene: TRBV27
j_gene: TRBJ2-2
d_gene: TRBD2
abundance: NA

CDR3aa: CASSQGSGPGGQFF
CDR3nt: TGTGCCAGCAGCCAAGGGAGCGGCCCAGGGGGGCAGTTCTTC
v_gene: TRBV4-2
j_gene: TRBJ2-1
d_gene: TRBD1
abundance: NA

CDR3aa: CASSQSRWETQYF
CDR3nt: TGCGCCAGCAGCCAGTCCCGTTGGGAGACCCAGTACTTC
v_gene: TRBV4-3
j_gene: TRBJ2-5
d_gene: NA
abundance: NA

CDR3aa: CASSEHRAYGYTF
CDR3nt: TGTGCCAGCAGTGAGCACAGGGCATATGGCTACACCTTC
v_gene: TRBV6-1
j_gene: TRBJ1-2
d_gene: NA
abundance: NA

CDR3aa: CASSLGVYGYTF
CDR3nt: TGTGCCAGCAGTTTAGGGGTTTATGGCTACACCTTC
v_gene: TRBV4-2
j_gene: TRBJ1-2
d_gene: NA
abundance: NA

CDR3aa: CASSQTGVTEAFF
CDR3nt: TGTGCCAGCTCACAAACAGGGGTGACTGAAGCTTTCTTT
v_gene: TRBV18
j_gene: TRBJ1-1
d_gene: TRBD1
abundance: NA

CDR3aa: CASSGSGTGGLGYTF
CDR3nt: TGTGCCAGCAGCGGATCCGGGACAGGGGGCCTTGGCTACACCTTC
v_gene: TRBV9
j_gene: TRBJ1-2
d_gene: TRBD1
abundance: NA

CDR3aa: CASSQDGDSLSYEQYF
CDR3nt: TGCGCCAGCAGCCAAGATGGAGACAGTCTCTCCTACGAGCAGTACTTC
v_gene: TRBV4-3
j_gene: TRBJ2-7
d_gene: NA
abundance: NA

CDR3aa: CASSPRAESTEAFF
CDR3nt: TGTGCCAGCTCACCACGGGCAGAAAGCACTGAAGCTTTCTTT
v_gene: TRBV18
j_gene: TRBJ1-1
d_gene: NA
abundance: NA

CDR3aa: CASSELDYGYTF
CDR3nt: TGTGCCAGCAGTGAATTGGACTATGGCTACACCTTC
v_gene: TRBV6-1
j_gene: TRBJ1-2
d_gene: NA
abundance: NA

CDR3aa: CASTSGGGAGYGYTF
CDR3nt: TGTGCCAGCACCTCAGGGGGGGGCGCGGGCTATGGCTACACCTTC
v_gene: TRBV2
j_gene: TRBJ1-2
d_gene: TRBD1
abundance: NA

CDR3aa: CASSLQETQYF
CDR3nt: TGTGCCAGCAGCTTACAAGAGACCCAGTACTTC
v_gene: TRBV11-2
j_gene: TRBJ2-5
d_gene: NA
abundance: NA

CDR3aa: CASSEQGAGTSVYGYTF
CDR3nt: TGTGCCAGCAGTGAACAGGGTGCAGGGACGTCCGTCTATGGCTACACCTTC
v_gene: TRBV2
j_gene: TRBJ1-2
d_gene: NA
abundance: few

CDR3aa: CASSQGWQGGRGYTF
CDR3nt: TGTGCCAGCAGCCAGGGTTGGCAGGGCGGTCGCGGCTACACCTTC
v_gene: TRBV6-5
j_gene: TRBJ1-2
d_gene: NA
abundance: NA

CDR3aa: CASSQALNTGELFF
CDR3nt: TGCGCCAGCAGCCAGGCCTTGAACACCGGGGAGCTGTTTTTT
v_gene: TRBV4-1
j_gene: TRBJ2-2
d_gene: NA
abundance: NA

CDR3aa: CASSAYPSAGTDTQYF
CDR3nt: TGTGCCAGCAGCGCCTACCCTAGCGCCGGCACAGATACGCAGTATTTT
v_gene: TRBV9
j_gene: TRBJ2-3
d_gene: NA
abundance: NA

CDR3aa: CASSQPDRGNTEAFF
CDR3nt: TGTGCCAGCAGCCAGCCTGACAGGGGGAACACTGAAGCTTTCTTT
v_gene: TRBV14
j_gene: TRBJ1-1
d_gene: TRBD1
abundance: once

CDR3aa: CASSVSHRGADEQFF
CDR3nt: TGTGCCAGCAGCGTATCCCACCGGGGGGCGGATGAGCAGTTCTTC
v_gene: TRBV9
j_gene: TRBJ2-1
d_gene: NA
abundance: NA

CDR3aa: CASSPRHEQYF
CDR3nt: TGTGCCAGCAGCCCCCGACACGAGCAGTACTTC
v_gene: TRBV11-2
j_gene: TRBJ2-7
d_gene: NA
abundance: NA

CDR3aa: CASSYFVTTDTQYF
CDR3nt: TGTGCCAGCAGTTATTTCGTCACCACAGATACGCAGTATTTT
v_gene: TRBV6-6
j_gene: TRBJ2-3
d_gene: NA
abundance: NA

CDR3aa: CAYSGIGVEQYF
CDR3nt: TGTGCCTACTCAGGAATAGGGGTCGAGCAGTACTTC
v_gene: TRBV30
j_gene: TRBJ2-7
d_gene: NA
abundance: NA

CDR3aa: CAISEPTGSGGNQPQHF
CDR3nt: TGTGCCATCAGTGAGCCGACAGGGAGTGGCGGCAATCAGCCCCAGCATTTT
v_gene: TRBV10-3
j_gene: TRBJ1-5
d_gene: TRBD1
abundance: NA

CDR3aa: CASSRGQLNQPQHF
CDR3nt: TGTGCCAGCAGTCGGGGACAGCTAAATCAGCCCCAGCATTTT
v_gene: TRBV6-5
j_gene: TRBJ1-5
d_gene: TRBD1
abundance: once

CDR3aa: CASSHWTGSTEAFF
CDR3nt: TGCGCCAGCAGCCATTGGACAGGGAGCACTGAAGCTTTCTTT
v_gene: TRBV4-1
j_gene: TRBJ1-1
d_gene: TRBD1
abundance: NA

CDR3aa: CASSQVTDRVYEQYF
CDR3nt: TGTGCCAGCAGCCAAGTCACCGACAGGGTCTACGAGCAGTACTTC
v_gene: TRBV4-2
j_gene: TRBJ2-7
d_gene: TRBD1
abundance: few

CDR3aa: CASSLESVRPGSYTF
CDR3nt: TGTGCCAGCAGCTTAGAATCCGTGAGGCCGGGGAGCTACACCTTC
v_gene: TRBV7-2
j_gene: TRBJ1-2
d_gene: NA
abundance: NA

CDR3aa: CSVLTGVEAFF
CDR3nt: TGCAGCGTCTTGACAGGGGTTGAAGCTTTCTTT
v_gene: TRBV29-1
j_gene: TRBJ1-1
d_gene: TRBD1
abundance: NA

CDR3aa: CASSFGTSGAFQETQYF
CDR3nt: TGTGCCAGCAGCTTTGGGACTAGCGGGGCATTCCAAGAGACCCAGTACTTC
v_gene: TRBV11-2
j_gene: TRBJ2-5
d_gene: TRBD2
abundance: NA